The 32 T cell receptor beta chains below come from one sample, sequenced in a study of patients and donors after allogeneic stem cell transplantation. Each CDR3 protein is one row after TCRdb ran MiXCR on the RT-PCR reads. The sample includes 150,000 to 200,000 distinct CDR3 sequences, less than 45% of them seen just once. Specimen: blood, either unsorted or a sorted T cell fraction (not recorded which). These TCRs come from a human donor who was either an allogeneic HSCT recipient or a stem cell or donor lymphocyte infusion donor (not recorded which). It is not recorded whose cells these are; they may come from a transplant donor.

The chain combines TRBV28 with TRBJ1-2; D is possibly TRBD1 (5 bases). The CDR3 extends over 12 amino acids. The V gene's germline CDR1 is MDHEN and CDR2 SYDVKM. Deletions cut 7 bases from V and 8 bases from J, with 14 bases between. The DNA for the CDR3 is TGTGCCAGCACTCAGGGCCAAGGCGGCTACACCTTC. It is translated as CASTQGQGGYTF.

This clonotype was observed many times. The rearrangement uses TRBV15 and TRBJ1-1; D perhaps matches TRBD1 (5 bases). Trimming left V 1 base short and J 3 bases short, with 15 bases between. The V gene's germline CDR1 is LNHNV and CDR2 YYDKDF (reference sequence). The CDR3 has 16 residues. CDR3 DNA: TGTGCCACCAGCAGAGCCGGGGAGAAAGGGGACACTGAAGCTTTCTTT. This encodes CATSRAGEKGDTEAFF.

This clonotype was detected a few times. This sequence joins TRBV9 and TRBJ2-7; D call uncertain. This CDR3 is built from 13 residues. V was clipped by 2 bases and J by 6 bases, with 12 bases between them. CDR1 is SGDLS, CDR2 YYNGEE, per germline. The CDR3 sequence: CASSVRANSEQYF. In DNA form, the CDR3 reads TGTGCCAGCAGCGTTCGAGCCAACTCCGAGCAGTACTTC.

The chain has TRBV4-3 and TRBJ2-7; 9 positions agree with TRBD2. The CDR3 sequence is 15 residues long. Germline assignment: CDR1 LGHNA and CDR2 YSLEER. V gave up 1 base and J gave up 2 bases; unmatched junction bases: 3. CDR3 region: CASSQVGLAPYEQYF. For the CDR3, the DNA is TGCGCCAGCAGCCAAGTGGGACTAGCCCCCTACGAGCAGTACTTC.

This clonotype is medium-sized (0.01 to 0.1%) by share. V and J are TRBV12-3 or TRBV12-4 and TRBJ1-1, with D possibly TRBD1 on 5 matching bases. V lost 5 bases, J lost 5 bases, and 18 bases lay in between. This CDR3 comprises 15 residues. In DNA, the CDR3 is TGTGCCAGCAGTCCCGCCGGACTCCGGGGGACTGAAGCTTTCTTT. Translation gives CASSPAGLRGTEAFF.

This clonotype has only a few counts. The CDR3 reads CASIQGINTEAFF. CDR3 in DNA: TGTGCCAGCATCCAGGGGATTAACACTGAAGCTTTCTTT. V gene TRBV6-6 combines with J gene TRBJ1-1, with D tentatively TRBD1 (6 bases). The CDR3 spans 13 residues. The V gene lost 7 bases and the J gene lost 2 bases, with 11 bases spanning the gap. Germline assignment: CDR1 MNHNY and CDR2 SVGAGI (reference sequence).

J is TRBJ2-7 and V is TRBV6-5; 8 bases match TRBD2. The junction had 10 bases not matched to a gene; V was cut back by 7 bases and J by 5 bases. CDR1 is MNHEY, CDR2 SVGAGI, per germline. The CDR3 contains 14 residues. Here the CDR3 reads CASTPSGRGNEQYF. The CDR3 nucleotides read TGTGCCAGCACCCCCAGCGGGAGAGGCAACGAGCAGTACTTC.

The rearrangement uses TRBV6-2 or TRBV6-3 and TRBJ1-1; D might be TRBD1 (5 bases). CDR3 size: 15 residues. V was pared by 6 bases and J by 0 bases, with 14 bases between. Germline V gene sequence: CDR1 MNHEY, CDR2 SVGEGT. Here the CDR3 reads CASRKVHRLNTEAFF. In DNA form, the CDR3 reads TGTGCCAGCAGGAAAGTACACAGGCTGAACACTGAAGCTTTCTTT.

The CDR3 region has the DNA TGTGCCAGCAGTTCGCGGGAGTGGGGCAATGAGCAGTTCTTC. It encodes CASSSREWGNEQFF. The V gene is TRBV12-3 or TRBV12-4, the J gene TRBJ2-1; 7 bases are a match to TRBD2. CDR3 size: 14 residues. Trimming took 4 bases from V and 6 from J; bases not matched to a gene: 6.

The rearrangement joins TRBV7-7 to TRBJ2-5, with D possibly being TRBD2 (5 bases). The CDR3 consists of 13 residues. Looked up from germline, CDR1 is SSHAT and CDR2 is FNYEAQ (reference sequence). Between the trimmed V and J ends, which lost 10 bases and 4 bases, there was a span of 16 bases. The CDR3 region has the DNA TGTGCCACCAACGCCATTGGAGGAGAGACCCAGTACTTC. It encodes CATNAIGGETQYF.

The chain carries TRBV7-9 and TRBJ1-1, with D unclear. The V and J ends lost 5 bases and 11 bases respectively, with 24 bases between them. CDR1 and CDR2 from the germline V gene are SEHNR and FQNEAQ (reference sequence). This CDR3 has 15 residues. CDR3 region: CASSPTPGGSQEAFF. As DNA, the CDR3 is TGTGCCAGCAGCCCTACCCCGGGAGGATCCCAGGAGGCTTTCTTT.

The gene calls are TRBV4-2 and TRBJ1-1; TRBD1 might be the D (5 bases). V shed 4 bases and J shed 11 bases, with 14 bases lying between them. CDR3 length: 12 residues. The germline V gene has CDR1 LGHNA and CDR2 YNFKEQ. The CDR3 loop reads CASSPEQGWAFF. CDR3 bases: TGTGCCAGCAGCCCGGAGCAGGGTTGGGCTTTCTTT.

The chain couples TRBV6-5 to TRBJ2-7; TRBD1 aligns across 8 bases. Germline V gene lookup returns CDR1 MNHEY and CDR2 SVGAGI. This CDR3 has 16 residues. V gave up 2 bases and J gave up 6 bases; unmatched junction bases: 12. The CDR3 loop reads CASSYPNARGHSEQYF. CDR3 sequence (DNA): TGTGCCAGCAGTTACCCTAACGCCAGGGGGCACAGCGAGCAGTACTTC.

The chain employs TRBV12-3 or TRBV12-4 and TRBJ1-5; D is possibly TRBD1 (6 bases). Trimming took 7 bases from V and 4 from J, leaving 14 bases between them. CDR3 size: 14 residues. The CDR3 coding sequence is TGTGCCAGCACCCCAACAGGGATGAATCAGCCCCAGCATTTT. Protein sequence: CASTPTGMNQPQHF.

The chain employs TRBV12-3 or TRBV12-4 and TRBJ2-5, with 8 bases identical to TRBD2. This CDR3 region has 14 residues. The V and J ends lost 6 bases and 2 bases, in that order; junction bases with no gene match: 5. The DNA for the CDR3 is TGTGCCAGCAGAGCTAGCGGGCCTCAAGAGACCCAGTACTTC. This translates into CASRASGPQETQYF.

This sequence joins TRBV5-1 and TRBJ2-1; unclear D gene. Trimming shortened V by 2 bases and J by 9 bases, and 15 bases separated the two germline ends. The CDR3 loop spans 14 amino acids. Germline CDR1 reads SGHRS; CDR2 reads YFSETQ. The CDR3 reads CASSLVDSTGEQFF. In DNA, the CDR3 is TGCGCCAGCAGCTTAGTCGATTCCACGGGTGAGCAGTTCTTC.

The chain employs TRBV6-5 and TRBJ2-2; 15 bases map to TRBD2. Germline V lookup: CDR1 MNHEY, CDR2 SVGAGI. The CDR3 sequence is 18 residues long. J gave up 3 bases and V 5 bases, and 7 bases lay outside the gene matches. As DNA, the CDR3 is TGTGCCAGCAGTCACCGGACTAGCGGGAGGGCCGACACCGGGGAGCTGTTTTTT. It codes for CASSHRTSGRADTGELFF.

A few counts support this clonotype. This rearrangement joins TRBV7-9 to TRBJ1-4; D gene ambiguous. The ends were cut back, 6 bases at V and 7 bases at J, with 9 bases in the middle. This CDR3 is 12 amino acids long. Germline V gene data show CDR1 as SEHNR and CDR2 as FQNEAQ (reference sequence). CDR3 DNA sequence: TGTGCCAGCAGTGAGGGTGGTGAAAAACTGTTTTTT. This translates into CASSEGGEKLFF.

The chain links TRBV6-5 to TRBJ2-7; the D gene could be TRBD1 or TRBD2 (5 bases each). The CDR3 length is 14 residues. Trimming left V 6 bases short and J 0 bases short, with 12 bases between. Looked up from germline, CDR1 is MNHEY and CDR2 is SVGAGI. The CDR3 spells CASRAGTFSYEQYF. CDR3 sequence (DNA): TGTGCCAGCAGGGCCGGGACCTTCTCCTACGAGCAGTACTTC.

V and J are TRBV7-6 and TRBJ2-1, with no clear D. This CDR3 has 16 residues. The ends were cut back, 1 base at V and 4 bases at J, with 14 bases in the middle. Germline CDR1 and CDR2: SGHVS and FNYEAQ. As DNA, the CDR3 is TGTGCCAGCAGCTTAGATAAGGGTTTAGGGTACAATGAGCAGTTCTTC. It yields the protein CASSLDKGLGYNEQFF.

This clonotype was seen a single time. The V gene is TRBV6-5, the J gene TRBJ2-1; 7 nucleotides agree with TRBD2. Germline V gene lookup returns CDR1 MNHEY and CDR2 SVGAGI. V dropped 4 bases and J dropped 4; count of bases not matched to a gene: 1. The CDR3 sequence is 13 residues long. CDR3 loop: CASSWGGYNEQFF. CDR3 DNA: TGTGCCAGCAGTTGGGGAGGGTACAATGAGCAGTTCTTC.

This clonotype was observed a few times. V and J are TRBV5-6 and TRBJ1-1; D is possibly TRBD1 (6 bases). The CDR3 is 16 amino acids. V was trimmed by 2 bases and J by 4 bases, leaving 18 bases between them. The germline CDR1 and CDR2 sequences are SGHDT and YYEEEE. The DNA for the CDR3 is TGTGCCAGCAGCTTCGGGACAACGGTAGTAGGCACTGAAGCTTTCTTT. As protein: CASSFGTTVVGTEAFF.

This clonotype was counted a few times. The J gene is TRBJ2-2, the V gene TRBV20-1; D is ambiguous. The germline gives CDR1 DFQATT, CDR2 SNEGSKA (reference sequence). The CDR3 has 13 residues. The ends were cut back, 2 bases at V and 1 base at J, with 5 bases in the middle. Here the CDR3 reads CSARTENTGELFF. The CDR3 DNA reads as TGCAGTGCTAGAACAGAGAACACCGGGGAGCTGTTTTTT.

Only a few counts were recorded for this clonotype. The rearrangement joins TRBV12-3 or TRBV12-4 to TRBJ2-1, with D perhaps being TRBD1 or TRBD2 (5 bases each). This CDR3 region has 16 residues. The V and J ends lost 8 bases and 7 bases respectively, with 24 bases between them. CDR3 sequence reads: CASRGLAESGRNEQFF. The CDR3, as DNA: TGTGCCAGCCGAGGACTGGCTGAGTCAGGGAGAAATGAGCAGTTCTTC.

The chain recombines TRBV2 with TRBJ2-7; 9 nucleotides match TRBD1. The CDR3 has 15 amino acids. Germline CDR1 reads SNHLY; CDR2 reads FYNNEI. The ends lost 6 bases at V and 6 bases at J; junction bases unmatched: 12. The CDR3 sequence: CASSETGTGRFEQYF. CDR3 sequence (DNA): TGTGCCAGCAGCGAGACCGGGACAGGGAGATTCGAGCAGTACTTC. The full variable domain, with the rest looked up from reference TRBV2 and TRBJ2-7, is EPEVTQTPSHQVTQMGQEVILRCVPISNHLYFYWYRQILGQKVEFLVSFYNNEISEKSEIFDDQFSVERPDGSNFTLKIRSTKLEDSAMYFCASSETGTGRFEQYFGPGTRLTVT.

The chain recombines TRBV30 with TRBJ1-1; D call uncertain. The CDR3 has 14 residues. In germline, CDR1 is GTSNPN, CDR2 SVGIG (reference sequence). The V end was cut by 4 bases, the J end by 9 bases, with 21 bases between. The chain's CDR3 is CAWTAQQVGGKAFF. CDR3 DNA: TGTGCCTGGACCGCACAGCAGGTGGGAGGTAAAGCTTTCTTT.

The rearrangement joins TRBV19 to TRBJ1-1, with no clear D. CDR3 length: 15 amino acids. Trimming took off 1 base at V and 3 bases at J, with 12 bases between the two ends. Germline values: CDR1 LNHDA, CDR2 SQIVND (reference sequence). Written as DNA, the CDR3 is TGTGCCAGTAGTATAGCGGGGTTCGGGGACACTGAAGCTTTCTTT. Translating gives CASSIAGFGDTEAFF.

The chain recombines TRBV24-1 with TRBJ1-4; 8 nucleotides match TRBD1. Losses at the gene ends were 5 bases for V and 8 bases for J; bases not matched to a gene: 3. Germline V gives CDR1 KGHDR, CDR2 SFDVKD. The CDR3 loop spans 13 amino acids. CDR3 protein: CATSAGGKEKLFF. In DNA, the CDR3 is TGTGCCACCAGTGCAGGGGGCAAAGAAAAACTGTTTTTT.

Note on this clonotype: The CDR3 ends on some other residue instead of the conserved phenylalanine or tryptophan, so this is likely a read error. The chain employs TRBV6-2 or TRBV6-3 and TRBJ1-1, with D perhaps matching TRBD1 (6 bases). CDR3 length equals 14 residues. V gave up 4 bases and J gave up 10 bases, with 19 bases separating them. Germline CDR1 MNHEY, CDR2 SVGEGT. CDR3 amino acids: CASSFLYRTEGAFL. The DNA of the CDR3 is TGTGCCAGCAGTTTCCTTTACCGGACAGAGGGAGCTTTCTTG.

The gene calls are TRBV12-3 or TRBV12-4 and TRBJ1-5; D is undetermined. The CDR3 length is 12 residues. V was cut by 10 bases and J by 5 bases, with 12 bases left in between. In DNA form, the CDR3 reads TGTGCCACCCAAGACGGCGATCAGCCCCAGCATTTT. Translation: CATQDGDQPQHF.

This sequence joins TRBV20-1 and TRBJ1-1, with D uncertain. The CDR3 runs 11 residues. Germline CDR1 reads DFQATT; CDR2 reads SNEGSKA (reference sequence). Trimming cost V 0 bases and J 10 bases, with 9 bases left between them. In DNA form, the CDR3 reads TGCAGTGCTAGAGAAGGAGGCCCAGCTTTCTTT. Its protein product is CSAREGGPAFF.

A few counts support this clonotype. The chain links TRBV12-3 or TRBV12-4 to TRBJ1-1; 7 nucleotides align to TRBD1. Germline trimming cut 3 bases from V and 3 bases from J; bases unmatched to any gene: 4. The CDR3 is 14 amino acids. The CDR3 reads CASSLPTGHTEAFF. The DNA of the CDR3 is TGTGCCAGCAGTTTGCCGACAGGGCACACTGAAGCTTTCTTT.